Included here is one TCR beta chain sequence, with context. Generated by immunoSEQ multiplex PCR, the TCRdb table keeps only in-frame clones and is missing some. The table includes around 140,000 clones, roughly 86% detected once. The data are from a study of blood T cell repertoires in COVID-19. CDR3 size: 14 residues. Germline V gives CDR1 SGHRS, CDR2 YFSETQ. The trim removed 3 bases at V and 8 bases at J, leaving 9 bases unmatched. This rearrangement joins TRBV5-1 to TRBJ1-2; 8 bases align to TRBD1. Sequencing input: peripheral blood. The clonotype originates from a woman aged 55-69 years with acute or convalescent COVID-19. CDR3 bases: TGCGCCAGCAGCTCCATGGGACAGGAGGGGGGCTACACCTTC. Its translation is CASSSMGQEGGYTF.